This T cell receptor (beta chain) is from a study of blood T cell repertoires in COVID-19. Study summary: The origin of the acute and convalescent COVID-19 samples was the United States, Italy and Spain.

This CDR3 is built from 16 residues. V lost 6 bases and J lost 1, with 17 bases in between. The germline CDR1 and CDR2 sequences are SEHNR and FQNEAQ (reference sequence). Seattle enrolled patients during active infection and tracked them longitudinally. Per the original data handling: Reference gene primer amplification in the assay estimated nucleated cell counts. The data were produced by immunoSEQ multiplex PCR, yet TCRdb's version contains in-frame clones alone and is incomplete. The DNA gave D and trimming, while V, J and clone size come from that table. Counted here are approximately 460,000 clones, about 91% occurring once; the ten biggest clones make up over 0.7%.

This receptor was identified in a man younger than 30 with COVID-19, enrolled during active disease. Material for sequencing was peripheral blood. This sequence joins TRBV7-9 and TRBJ2-3, with D possibly TRBD2 on 5 matching bases. The CDR3 loop reads CASRREGISGTDTQYF. As DNA, the CDR3 is TGTGCCAGCAGACGGGAAGGGATAAGCGGCACAGATACGCAGTATTTT.